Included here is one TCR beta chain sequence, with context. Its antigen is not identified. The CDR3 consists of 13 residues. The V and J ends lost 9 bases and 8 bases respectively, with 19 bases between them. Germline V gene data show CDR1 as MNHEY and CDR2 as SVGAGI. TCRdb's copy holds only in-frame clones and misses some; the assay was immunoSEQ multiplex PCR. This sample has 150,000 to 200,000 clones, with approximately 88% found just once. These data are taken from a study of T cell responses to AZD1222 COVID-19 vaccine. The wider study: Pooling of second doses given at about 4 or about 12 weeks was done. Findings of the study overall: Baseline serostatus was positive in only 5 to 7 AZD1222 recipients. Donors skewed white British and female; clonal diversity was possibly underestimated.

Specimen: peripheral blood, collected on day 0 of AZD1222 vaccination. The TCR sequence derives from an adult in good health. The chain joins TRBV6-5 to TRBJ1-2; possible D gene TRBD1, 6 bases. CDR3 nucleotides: TGTGCCAGTAGAGTGTCGGGGGCGCAGGGCTACACCTTC. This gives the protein CASRVSGAQGYTF.